This T cell receptor beta chain was found in a study of blood T cell repertoires in COVID-19. The ends were cut back, 3 bases at V and 6 bases at J, with 4 bases in the middle. The CDR3 runs 11 residues. The germline V gene has CDR1 SGHRS and CDR2 YFSETQ. Only in-frame clones appear in the TCRdb table, and some are missing; sequencing was by immunoSEQ multiplex PCR. The table lists 40,000 to 50,000 clones, around 89% of them singletons, with about 6.1% in the top ten. The receptor was derived from a human donor in a cohort sampled during active COVID-19. The gene calls are TRBV5-1 and TRBJ1-5; D call uncertain. Sequencing input: peripheral blood. CDR3 in amino acids: CASSWSQPQHF. CDR3 DNA: TGCGCCAGCAGCTGGAGTCAGCCCCAGCATTTT.